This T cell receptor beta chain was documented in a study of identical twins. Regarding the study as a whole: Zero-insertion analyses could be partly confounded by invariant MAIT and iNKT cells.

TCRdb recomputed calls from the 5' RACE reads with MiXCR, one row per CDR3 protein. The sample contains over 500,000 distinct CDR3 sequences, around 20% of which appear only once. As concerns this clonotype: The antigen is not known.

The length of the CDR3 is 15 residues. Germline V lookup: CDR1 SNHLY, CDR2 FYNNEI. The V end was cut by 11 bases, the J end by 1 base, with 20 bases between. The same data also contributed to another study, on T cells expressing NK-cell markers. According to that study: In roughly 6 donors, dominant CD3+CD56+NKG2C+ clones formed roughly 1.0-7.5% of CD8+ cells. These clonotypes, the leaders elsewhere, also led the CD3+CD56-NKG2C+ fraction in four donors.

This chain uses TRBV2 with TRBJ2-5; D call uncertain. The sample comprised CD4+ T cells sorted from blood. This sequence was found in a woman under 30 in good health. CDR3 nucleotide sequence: TGTGCCTCTGGGCCGGGCCGACGACCCCAAGAGACCCAGTACTTC. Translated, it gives CASGPGRRPQETQYF.